This T cell receptor beta chain comes out of a study of blood T cell repertoires in COVID-19. Libraries were prepared by immunoSEQ multiplex PCR; TCRdb keeps only in-frame clonotypes and omits some of them. Found here are approximately 240,000 clones, more than 80% of them singletons; the top ten hold around 5.5%. Germline CDR1 and CDR2: SGHTA and FQGNSA. The CDR3 spans 13 residues. With V trimmed by 8 bases and J by 1 base, 5 bases remained unmatched. This receptor was identified in a human donor in a cohort sampled during active COVID-19. The sequenced material came from peripheral blood. The chain uses TRBV7-2 and TRBJ2-7; 7 bases agree with TRBD1. CDR3 nucleotides: TGTGCCAGCTGCCGGGACAGTTCCTACGAGCAGTACTTC. Protein sequence: CASCRDSSYEQYF.